Listed below are T cell receptor beta chains from one sample, sequenced in a study of molecular identifiers for immune sequencing clone quantification. MiXCR, run by TCRdb on the PCR reads, gives a single entry per CDR3 protein. The sample has tens of thousands of distinct CDR3 sequences; roughly 18% are singletons. Input material: naive CD8+ T cells from blood, with Jurkat cell RNA spiked in. These receptors all stem from a human donor in good health. Some libraries in this study had Jurkat cell RNA spiked in. The CDR3 runs from the conserved cysteine through the conserved F or W. The D gene is left open where the match is weak. Part of the rows lack a size; the others show once, few, many or a class for expanded clones.

TRBD2	TRBV29-1	many	TRBJ2-1	TGCAGCGTTGAAGGGTTGGGGACTAGCGGGACTTCCTACAATGAGCAGTTCTTC	CSVEGLGTSGTSYNEQFF
TRBD1	TRBV12-5	many	TRBJ2-2	TGTGCTAGTGGTCCCGGACAGGGGGCAGCCACCGGGGAGCTGTTTTTT	CASGPGQGAATGELFF
.	TRBV6-1	many	TRBJ2-7	TGTGCCAGCAGTGAAATGTGGTTCGGGTACTTC	CASSEMWFGYF
.	TRBV4-1	.	TRBJ2-7	TGCGCCAGCAGCAGGGTCCCTAACTACGAGCAGTACTTC	CASSRVPNYEQYF
.	TRBV11-2	many	TRBJ1-2	TGTGCCAGCAGCCCGGAGGAGTCGGGGTTTTGGTACACCTTC	CASSPEESGFWYTF
TRBD1	TRBV10-2	many	TRBJ2-7	TGCGCCAGCAGTCATCCCGGGACAGGAGTCTACGAGCAGTACTTC	CASSHPGTGVYEQYF
.	TRBV20-1	many	TRBJ2-7	TGCAGTGCTATCGGGACGGACACCTACGAGCAGTACTTC	CSAIGTDTYEQYF
TRBD2	TRBV6-2/TRBV6-3	many	TRBJ2-5	TGTGCCAGCACCCAACCCACTAGCGACCAAGAGACCCAGTACTTC	CASTQPTSDQETQYF
.	TRBV20-1	many	TRBJ2-7	TGCAGTGCTTCTAAGGGCAGGGTGAGAATGATAACCTACGAGCAGTACTTC	CSASKGRVRMITYEQYF
.	TRBV10-1	many	TRBJ2-5	TGCGCCAGCAGTGATGGAGGGAGGAACGAAGAGACCCAGTACTTC	CASSDGGRNEETQYF
.	TRBV12-3/TRBV12-4	.	TRBJ1-2	TGTGTCAGCAGTTATGGGAATAACTATGGCTACACCTTC	CVSSYGNNYGYTF
.	TRBV29-1	few	TRBJ2-7	TGCAGCGTTGAAGCCAACCTGGACAGTTCCTACGAGCAGTACTTC	CSVEANLDSSYEQYF
.	TRBV4-1	many	TRBJ1-4	TGCGCCAGCAGCCAAGGTCTGGATGAAAAACTGTTTTTT	CASSQGLDEKLFF
.	TRBV29-1	many	TRBJ2-7	TGCAGCGTTGTGGGCGGGTACACCTACGAGCAGTACTTC	CSVVGGYTYEQYF
TRBD1	TRBV7-2	many	TRBJ2-7	TGTGCCAGCAGCTTAGGTGGGACAGGGTACTACGAGCAGTACTTC	CASSLGGTGYYEQYF
.	TRBV27	many	TRBJ1-2	TGTGCCAGCAGCCAATTACCGGGAGAGGCGAGGGGCTACACCTTC	CASSQLPGEARGYTF
TRBD1	TRBV12-3/TRBV12-4	many	TRBJ2-1	TGTGCCAGCAGTTTCTTGATAGGACAGGTGCGGTTCTTC	CASSFLIGQVRFF
.	TRBV3-1	.	TRBJ2-5	TGTGCCAGCACCCGCAGGGCGTCAGAGACCCAGTACTTC	CASTRRASETQYF
.	TRBV7-9	few	TRBJ1-1	.	CASSTPFFGPGTEALF
.	TRBV6-5	many	TRBJ2-5	TGTGCCAGCAGTCCCCTCTTGGGGATGGAGACCCAGTACTTC	CASSPLLGMETQYF
.	TRBV20-1	many	TRBJ2-7	TGCAGTGCTAGAGATCGGGACTCCGAACTTTACGAGCAGTACTTC	CSARDRDSELYEQYF
TRBD1	TRBV7-8	many	TRBJ2-7	TGTGCCAGCAGCTTACCGGAAACAGGGGGTATGCTCCACGAGCAGTACTTC	CASSLPETGGMLHEQYF
.	TRBV13	.	TRBJ2-2	TGTGCCAGCACCCAGAGGCGTGAGGGCCACACCGGGGAGCTGTTTTTT	CASTQRREGHTGELFF
TRBD2	TRBV27	few	TRBJ2-3	TGTGCCAGCAGTTTATCGGGGACTAGCGCCACAGATACGCAGTATTTT	CASSLSGTSATDTQYF
.	TRBV20-1	many	TRBJ2-7	TGCAGTGCTACAAAAATATCAGGGGTTGAGCAGTACTTC	CSATKISGVEQYF
.	TRBV28	many	TRBJ2-3	TGTGCCAGCAGGGCGACTAGAAGGATTTACACAGATACGCAGTATTTT	CASRATRRIYTDTQYF
TRBD1	TRBV4-1	many	TRBJ1-4	TGCGCCAGCAGCAACCGGGACAGGGCTGAAAAACTGTTTTTT	CASSNRDRAEKLFF
.	TRBV6-1	many	TRBJ1-5	TGTGCCAGCAGTGATTTTAGGCTCGGGCCGTCGCTATATAGCAATCAGCCCCAGCATTTT	CASSDFRLGPSLYSNQPQHF
.	TRBV5-1	many	TRBJ2-2	TGCGCCAGCAGCTTTACCCGGCCATCGGGCACCGGGGAGCTGTTTTTT	CASSFTRPSGTGELFF
TRBD2	TRBV27	.	TRBJ2-1	TGTGCCAGCAGTTTCAACCCGGGACTAGCCTGGGATGAGCAGTTCTTC	CASSFNPGLAWDEQFF
.	TRBV10-3	many	TRBJ2-1	TGTGCCATCAGTGAAGTGCGCACGGGTGAGCAGTTCTTC	CAISEVRTGEQFF
.	TRBV19	.	TRBJ2-1	TGTGCCAGTAACGGTTATGCGGAGCAGTTCTTC	CASNGYAEQFF
.	TRBV12-5	many	TRBJ2-7	TGTGCTAGTGGTTTGGAGGGGTCTGGTGCCGAGCAGTACTTC	CASGLEGSGAEQYF
TRBD1	TRBV12-3/TRBV12-4	many	TRBJ1-1	TGTGCCAGCCGAGGGACAGGAGGGACTGAAGCTTTCTTT	CASRGTGGTEAFF
.	TRBV6-1	many	TRBJ2-5	TGTGCCAGCAGTGAAGGGGCGGAACCCCAAGAGACCCAGTACTTC	CASSEGAEPQETQYF
TRBD1	TRBV3-1	many	TRBJ2-4	TGTGCCAGCAGCCAAGAGCTAGCAGGGGGTTTTTACATTCAGTACTTC	CASSQELAGGFYIQYF
.	TRBV18	few	TRBJ1-4	TGTGCCAGCGCCGCGAATAACAGGGATCGTGAAAAACTGTTTTTT	CASAANNRDREKLFF
TRBD2	TRBV6-5	.	TRBJ2-1	TGTGCCAGCAGTTACTACCTAGCGGAGGATGGCAATGAGCAGTTCTTC	CASSYYLAEDGNEQFF
TRBD2	TRBV11-2	.	TRBJ2-1	TGTGCCAGCACCTCACCCTACAGCGGGAGGGCTTATGAGCAGTTCTTC	CASTSPYSGRAYEQFF
.	TRBV7-9	many	TRBJ2-5	TGTGCCGGCACTAGCAAAGAGACCCAGTACTTC	CAGTSKETQYF
.	TRBV19	many	TRBJ2-6	TGTGCCAGTAGATCATCGGGCTTTGGGGCCAACGTCCTGACTTTC	CASRSSGFGANVLTF
TRBD2	TRBV10-3	many	TRBJ2-1	TGTGCCAACCGGGGGGGGGCCTACAATGAGCAGTTCTTC	CANRGGAYNEQFF
.	TRBV21-1	few	TRBJ2-7	TGTGCCAGCGGTAGCGGGGGGCGGTTCGCCTACGAGCAGTACTTC	CASGSGGRFAYEQYF
TRBD2	TRBV20-1	many	TRBJ2-2	TGCAGTGCGAGGGACTACAACACCGGGGAGCTGTTTTTT	CSARDYNTGELFF